This TCR beta chain comes out of a study of cytomegalovirus exposure and HLA in healthy donors. In the PCR, 60 Vbeta and 13 Jbeta primers were used. Libraries were prepared by immunoSEQ multiplex PCR; TCRdb keeps only in-frame clonotypes and omits some of them. The sample consists of around 140,000 clones, about 79% of them appearing once. The TCR was taken from a female donor in good health and CMV-seropositive. Sequenced: PBMCs.

CDR3 sequence (DNA): TGTGCCAGCAGAGGGGGCACAGGGGGGATCTACGAGCAGTACTTC. Its protein is CASRGGTGGIYEQYF. The chain recombines TRBV2 with TRBJ2-7; 8 positions match TRBD1. V was pared by 6 bases and J by 3 bases, with 10 bases of the junction left unmatched. CDR1 SNHLY and CDR2 FYNNEI come from the germline V gene. This CDR3 comprises 15 residues.